The entry that follows covers one T cell receptor beta chain sequence. Time point noted: pre-sensitization, week 0. Treatment reported: therapeutic diphenylcyclopropenone sensitization with weekly scalp DPC. Someone pulled total RNA out of unfractionated whole blood. With 4 bases clipped from V and 4 bases from J, the junction kept 14 bases outside the gene matches. This CDR3 spans 18 amino acids. The sample belongs to a study of human T cells and chemical hapten exposure. Original processing methods: Between roughly 23,224 and 700,000 TCRs appeared in each sample, and the median stood at approximately 100,000. One entry per CDR3 protein, called by TCRdb with MiXCR from the RACE reads. The V and J calls were not made by the authors but by TCRdb's processing. The table shows over 85,000 distinct CDR3 sequences, with approximately 11% occurring only once.

This chain connects TRBV12-3 or TRBV12-4 to TRBJ2-2; 8 bases align to TRBD1. The sample consisted of whole blood, taken in connection with sensitization to the hapten diphenylcyclopropenone (DPC). This clonotype was obtained from a woman in her sixties or seventies with alopecia areata. Some clones in this sample may be carry-over from other donors' samples. This chain's CDR3 is CASSSTPDRVSGTGELFF. The CDR3 DNA reads TGTGCCAGCAGTTCCACCCCGGACAGGGTTTCGGGCACCGGGGAGCTGTTTTTT.